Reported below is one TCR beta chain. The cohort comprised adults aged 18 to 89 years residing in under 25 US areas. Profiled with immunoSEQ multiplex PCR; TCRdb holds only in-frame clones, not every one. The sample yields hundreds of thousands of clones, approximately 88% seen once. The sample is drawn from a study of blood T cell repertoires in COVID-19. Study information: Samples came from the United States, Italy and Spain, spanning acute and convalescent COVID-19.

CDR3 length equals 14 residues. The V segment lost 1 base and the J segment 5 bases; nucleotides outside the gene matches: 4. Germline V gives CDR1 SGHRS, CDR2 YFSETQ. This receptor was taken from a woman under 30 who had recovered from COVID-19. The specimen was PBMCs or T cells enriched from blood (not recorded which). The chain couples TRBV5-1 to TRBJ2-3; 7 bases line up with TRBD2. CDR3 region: CASSLLAERDTQYF. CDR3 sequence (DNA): TGCGCCAGCAGCTTGCTAGCGGAGAGAGATACGCAGTATTTT.